The sequence of this T cell receptor beta chain was determined in a study of shared clonotypes between healthy human individuals. Study-level information: The cohort had two women and a few men, ages 18 to 49.

CD4+ cells underwent separation, giving CD45RA+ naive and CD45RA-negative memory subsets. Study outcomes and limitations: As a rule, naive subsets had a larger estimated richness than memory subsets.

Only in-frame clones appear in the TCRdb table, and some are missing; sequencing was by immunoSEQ multiplex PCR. The data contain 2 million to 2.5 million clones, 85% to 95% of them singletons. As to this clone: What it recognizes is unknown.

The germline V gene encodes CDR1 SGHRS and CDR2 YFSETQ. This CDR3 is 15 amino acids long. V lost 3 bases, J lost 3 bases, and 3 bases stayed unmatched. The sequencing input was naive CD4+ T cells from PBMCs. Documented subset: CD45RA+ positively selected. This TCR was sampled from a man in his late teens or twenties in good health. Some clones in this sample may be carry-over from other donors' samples. This rearrangement joins TRBV5-1 to TRBJ2-1; TRBD2 matches 10 bases. In DNA form, the CDR3 reads TGCGCCAGCAGCTCACTAGCGGGATTCTACAATGAGCAGTTCTTC. Amino acid sequence: CASSSLAGFYNEQFF. Combining the CDR3 with reference TRBV5-1 and TRBJ2-1 gives the whole variable domain KAGVTQTPRYLIKTRGQQVTLSCSPISGHRSVSWYQQTPGQGLQFLFEYFSETQRNKGNFPGRFSGRQFSNSRSEMNVSTLELGDSALYLCASSSLAGFYNEQFFGPGTRLTVL.